A selection of T cell receptor beta chains follows, all from one sample in a study of blood T cell repertoires in COVID-19. Clones were sequenced by immunoSEQ multiplex PCR, and TCRdb holds only the in-frame ones, with some missing. Counted here are roughly 80,000 clones, over 75% occurring once; the ten biggest clones make up around 3%. The sample consisted of peripheral blood. These receptors were taken from a woman of 80 years or more with acute or convalescent COVID-19. Both conserved end residues are part of each CDR3. Fields, in order: J gene, D gene, clone size, V gene, CDR3 protein, CDR3 DNA. The D gene is left open where the match is weak. Expanded clones are given a class, and other clones once, few, many or no size at all.

J gene: TRBJ2-2; D gene: TRBD2; clone size: .; V gene: TRBV7-2; CDR3 protein: CASRPAGGGTGELFF; CDR3 DNA: TGTGCCAGCAGACCAGCGGGGGGGGGCACCGGGGAGCTGTTTTTT
J gene: TRBJ1-4; D gene: TRBD1; clone size: .; V gene: TRBV5-5; CDR3 protein: CASQTGTHEKLFF; CDR3 DNA: TGTGCCAGTCAGACAGGGACCCATGAAAAACTGTTTTTT
J gene: TRBJ2-5; D gene: TRBD2; clone size: .; V gene: TRBV5-1; CDR3 protein: CASTSGQETQYF; CDR3 DNA: TGCGCCAGTACTAGCGGCCAAGAGACCCAGTACTTC
J gene: TRBJ1-3; D gene: .; clone size: .; V gene: TRBV19; CDR3 protein: CASSRQGNTIYF; CDR3 DNA: TGTGCCAGTAGCCGACAGGGAAACACCATATATTTT
J gene: TRBJ2-6; D gene: .; clone size: .; V gene: TRBV7-2; CDR3 protein: CASSLGGSGANVLTF; CDR3 DNA: TGTGCCAGCAGCTTAGGAGGTTCTGGGGCCAACGTCCTGACTTTC
J gene: TRBJ2-1; D gene: TRBD2; clone size: .; V gene: TRBV29-1; CDR3 protein: CSVSTGGAYNEQFF; CDR3 DNA: TGCAGCGTTTCTACCGGGGGGGCGTACAATGAGCAGTTCTTC
J gene: TRBJ1-3; D gene: .; clone size: few; V gene: TRBV7-2; CDR3 protein: CASSLEGQVPGNTIYF; CDR3 DNA: TGTGCCAGCAGCTTAGAAGGTCAGGTCCCTGGAAACACCATATATTTT
J gene: TRBJ2-1; D gene: TRBD2; clone size: .; V gene: TRBV28; CDR3 protein: CASSSLAGIVEQFF; CDR3 DNA: TGTGCCAGCAGTTCACTAGCGGGAATAGTTGAGCAGTTCTTC
J gene: TRBJ1-4; D gene: .; clone size: .; V gene: TRBV19; CDR3 protein: CASSIGAGDEKLFF; CDR3 DNA: TGTGCCAGTAGTATCGGGGCAGGGGATGAAAAACTGTTTTTT
J gene: TRBJ1-5; D gene: .; clone size: .; V gene: TRBV19; CDR3 protein: CASSITHSNQPQHF; CDR3 DNA: TGTGCCAGTAGTATCACTCATAGCAATCAGCCCCAGCATTTT
J gene: TRBJ2-7; D gene: TRBD1; clone size: .; V gene: TRBV18; CDR3 protein: CASSPSQGALYEQYF; CDR3 DNA: TGTGCCAGCTCACCATCCCAGGGGGCCCTCTACGAGCAGTACTTC
J gene: TRBJ1-5; D gene: .; clone size: .; V gene: TRBV7-2; CDR3 protein: CASSLVGGGNQPQHF; CDR3 DNA: TGTGCCAGCAGCTTAGTAGGGGGGGGCAATCAGCCCCAGCATTTT
J gene: TRBJ1-2; D gene: .; clone size: few; V gene: TRBV4-1; CDR3 protein: CASSQEQTTYGYTF; CDR3 DNA: TGCGCCAGCAGCCAAGAACAGACCACCTATGGCTACACCTTC
J gene: TRBJ2-7; D gene: .; clone size: .; V gene: TRBV7-9; CDR3 protein: CASSPEGHYEQYF; CDR3 DNA: TGTGCCAGCAGCCCCGAGGGTCACTACGAGCAGTACTTC
J gene: TRBJ2-7; D gene: .; clone size: .; V gene: TRBV29-1; CDR3 protein: CSVREPMEYEQYF; CDR3 DNA: TGCAGCGTTCGGGAACCGATGGAGTACGAGCAGTACTTC
J gene: TRBJ2-1; D gene: .; clone size: .; V gene: TRBV7-6; CDR3 protein: CASSLGGEQFF; CDR3 DNA: TGTGCCAGCAGCTTAGGGGGCGAGCAGTTCTTC
J gene: TRBJ1-1; D gene: TRBD1; clone size: .; V gene: TRBV2; CDR3 protein: CASSEVLWTGREAFF; CDR3 DNA: TGTGCCAGCAGTGAAGTCTTGTGGACAGGCCGCGAAGCTTTCTTT
J gene: TRBJ2-5; D gene: .; clone size: .; V gene: TRBV7-8; CDR3 protein: CASSVGSRETQYF; CDR3 DNA: TGTGCCAGCAGCGTCGGGTCTCGCGAGACCCAGTACTTC
J gene: TRBJ1-1; D gene: TRBD1; clone size: .; V gene: TRBV7-3; CDR3 protein: CASSLMGQGLGEAFF; CDR3 DNA: TGTGCCAGCAGCTTAATGGGACAGGGATTGGGTGAAGCTTTCTTT
J gene: TRBJ1-1; D gene: TRBD1; clone size: .; V gene: TRBV2; CDR3 protein: CASSGQGAGTEAFF; CDR3 DNA: TGTGCCAGCAGTGGACAGGGGGCAGGCACTGAAGCTTTCTTT
J gene: TRBJ2-1; D gene: TRBD2; clone size: .; V gene: TRBV18; CDR3 protein: CASSPEGGYNEQFF; CDR3 DNA: TGTGCCAGCTCACCCGAGGGAGGGTACAATGAGCAGTTCTTC
J gene: TRBJ1-2; D gene: .; clone size: .; V gene: TRBV28; CDR3 protein: CASSLSGYDGYTF; CDR3 DNA: TGTGCCAGCAGTTTATCAGGGTACGATGGCTACACCTTC
J gene: TRBJ2-7; D gene: .; clone size: .; V gene: TRBV11-3; CDR3 protein: CASSLGGRGKVVGSYEQYF; CDR3 DNA: TGTGCCAGCAGCTTAGGAGGAAGGGGCAAGGTGGTCGGATCCTACGAGCAGTACTTC
J gene: TRBJ1-2; D gene: TRBD1; clone size: .; V gene: TRBV4-1; CDR3 protein: CASSQTGTGEDYGYTF; CDR3 DNA: TGCGCCAGCAGCCAGACCGGGACAGGGGAGGACTATGGCTACACCTTC
J gene: TRBJ1-2; D gene: .; clone size: few; V gene: TRBV7-2; CDR3 protein: CASSLTNAGYGYTF; CDR3 DNA: TGTGCCAGCAGCTTGACGAATGCGGGCTATGGCTACACCTTC
J gene: TRBJ2-2; D gene: .; clone size: few; V gene: TRBV14; CDR3 protein: CASSRHRDTGELFF; CDR3 DNA: TGTGCCAGCAGCCGTCACAGGGACACCGGGGAGCTGTTTTTT
J gene: TRBJ1-1; D gene: .; clone size: .; V gene: TRBV19; CDR3 protein: CASSIGQENTEAFF; CDR3 DNA: TGTGCCAGTAGTATAGGACAAGAGAACACTGAAGCTTTCTTT
J gene: TRBJ1-2; D gene: .; clone size: once; V gene: TRBV27; CDR3 protein: CASRPGLDYGYTF; CDR3 DNA: TGTGCCAGCAGACCAGGACTCGACTATGGCTACACCTTC
J gene: TRBJ2-1; D gene: TRBD1; clone size: once; V gene: TRBV18; CDR3 protein: CASSPFGGQGSYNEQFF; CDR3 DNA: TGTGCCAGCTCACCATTTGGCGGACAGGGATCCTACAATGAGCAGTTCTTC